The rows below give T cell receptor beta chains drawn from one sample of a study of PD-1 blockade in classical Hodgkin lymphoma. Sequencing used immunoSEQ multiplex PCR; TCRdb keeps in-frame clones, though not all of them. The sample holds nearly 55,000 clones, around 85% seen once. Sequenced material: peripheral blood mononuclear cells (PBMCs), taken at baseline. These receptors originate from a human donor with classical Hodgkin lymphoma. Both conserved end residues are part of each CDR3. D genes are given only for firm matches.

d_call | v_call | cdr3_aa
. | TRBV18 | CASSPAEGSSGNTIYF
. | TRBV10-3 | CAISESGANTGELFF
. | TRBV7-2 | CASSPGREGEGTF
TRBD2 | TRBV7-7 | CASSLVGGRSTDTQYF
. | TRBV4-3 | CASSQDLPYEQYF
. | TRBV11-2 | CASSLGHRSNYGYTF
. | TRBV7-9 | CASSSPRTYEQYF
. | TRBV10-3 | CAIRPSMEGNTIYF
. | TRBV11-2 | CASSLVRGVSTDTQYF
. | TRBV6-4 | CASSLGEGGTDTQYF
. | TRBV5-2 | CASKIARVRKTYGYTF
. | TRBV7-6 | CASSSGRNYGYTF
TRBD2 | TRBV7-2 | CASSLEGTSGRHYNEQFF
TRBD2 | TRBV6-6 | CASSYQASGRNEQFF
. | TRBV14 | CASSQIGRFQETQYF
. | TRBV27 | CASSRKLPYNEQFF
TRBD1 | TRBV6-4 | CASSAQGSSYEQYF
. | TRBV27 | CASSFNTGRTDTQYF
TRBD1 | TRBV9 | CASSAYGQGGSPLHF
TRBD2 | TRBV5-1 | CASSSLAGGPFYNEQFF
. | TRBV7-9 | CASSLVGFYEQYF
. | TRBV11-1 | CASSWLTHQETQYF